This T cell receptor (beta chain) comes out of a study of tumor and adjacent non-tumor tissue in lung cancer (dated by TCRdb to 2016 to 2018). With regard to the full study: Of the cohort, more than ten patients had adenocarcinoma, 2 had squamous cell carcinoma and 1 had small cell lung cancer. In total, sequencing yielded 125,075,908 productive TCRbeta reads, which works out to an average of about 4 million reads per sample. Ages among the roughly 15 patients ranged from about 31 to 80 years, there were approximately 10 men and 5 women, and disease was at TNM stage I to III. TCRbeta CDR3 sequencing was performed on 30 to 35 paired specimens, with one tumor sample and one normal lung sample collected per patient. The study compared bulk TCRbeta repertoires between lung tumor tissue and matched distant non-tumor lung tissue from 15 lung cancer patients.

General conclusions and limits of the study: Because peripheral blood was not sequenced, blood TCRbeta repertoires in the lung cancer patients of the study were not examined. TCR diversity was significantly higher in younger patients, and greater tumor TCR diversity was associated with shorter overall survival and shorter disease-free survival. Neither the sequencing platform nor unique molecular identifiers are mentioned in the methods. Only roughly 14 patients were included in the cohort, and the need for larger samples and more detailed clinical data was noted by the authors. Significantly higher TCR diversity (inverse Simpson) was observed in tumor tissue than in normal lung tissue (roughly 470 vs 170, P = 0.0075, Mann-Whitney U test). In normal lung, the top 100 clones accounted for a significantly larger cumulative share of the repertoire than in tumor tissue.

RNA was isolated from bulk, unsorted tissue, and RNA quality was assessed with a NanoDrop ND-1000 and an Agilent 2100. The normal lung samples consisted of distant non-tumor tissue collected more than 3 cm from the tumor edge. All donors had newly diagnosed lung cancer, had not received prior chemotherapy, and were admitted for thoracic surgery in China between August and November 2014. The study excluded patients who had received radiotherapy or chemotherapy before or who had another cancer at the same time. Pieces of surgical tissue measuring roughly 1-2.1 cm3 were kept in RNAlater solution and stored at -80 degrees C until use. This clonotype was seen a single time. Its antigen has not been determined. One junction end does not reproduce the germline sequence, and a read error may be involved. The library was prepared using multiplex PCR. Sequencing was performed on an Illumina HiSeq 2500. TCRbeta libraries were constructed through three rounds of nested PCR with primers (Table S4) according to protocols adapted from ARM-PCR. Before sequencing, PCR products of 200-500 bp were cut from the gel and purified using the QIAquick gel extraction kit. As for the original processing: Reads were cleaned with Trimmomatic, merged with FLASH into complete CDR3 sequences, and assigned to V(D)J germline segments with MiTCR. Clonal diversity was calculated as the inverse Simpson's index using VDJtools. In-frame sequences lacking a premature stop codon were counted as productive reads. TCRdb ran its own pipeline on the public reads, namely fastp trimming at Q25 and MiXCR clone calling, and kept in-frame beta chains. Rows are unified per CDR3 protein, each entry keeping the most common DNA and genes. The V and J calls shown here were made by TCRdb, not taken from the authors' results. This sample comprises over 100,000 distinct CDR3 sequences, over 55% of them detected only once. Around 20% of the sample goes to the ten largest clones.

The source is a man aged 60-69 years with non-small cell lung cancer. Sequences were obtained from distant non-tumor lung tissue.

The CDR3 sequence is CSSSLKGAWEKLFF. The DNA is as follows: TGTTCCAGCAGCCTGAAGGGGGCTTGGGAAAAACTGTTTTTT. The receptor chain draws on TRBV7-8 and TRBJ1-4, with 7 central nucleotides matching TRBD1. The cysteine opens and the phenylalanine closes a CDR3 of 14 amino acids. Only the CDR3 DNA stays, 42 bases, in frame from base 1. The germline V gene sets CDR1 to SGHVS and CDR2 to FQNEAQ.